This TCR beta chain was sequenced during a study of cytotoxic CD8 clonotypes in ibrutinib-treated CLL (dated by TCRdb to the early 2020s). Some background on the complete study: The cohort had 11 relapsed/refractory and under 16 treatment-naive patients; around 17 were IGHV unmutated. Responses were partial in around 25 patients and complete in 2; after median 68 months follow-up, about 14 stayed in remission and about 12 progressed. Samples at response were collected after a median of 12 months of treatment, with a range of roughly 6 to 40 months. On average, each sample yielded 270,000 or so productive templates and 85,000 to 95,000 productive rearrangements. Longitudinal samples were obtainable from about 30% of the roughly 90 participants in the trial. Cryopreserved peripheral blood mononuclear cells were obtained prior to treatment, at the time of response, and at either disease progression or sustained remission. Points the paper makes about the study in general: Sampling times were not matched between sustained-remission and progressing patients, and lymph node repertoires were not studied. Public clonotypes were rare and either shrank or stayed stable during treatment, and the rise in clonality at ibrutinib response reflected expansion of private clonotypes. Clonality rose at ibrutinib response, remained stable during sustained remission, and dropped back toward baseline at progression. Baseline clonality was found to be higher than that of age-matched healthy donors and was strongly correlated with circulating CD8+ T-cell counts.

Regarding this clone: Its antigen is currently not known. A single base separates this from a much larger clone, so it may be a read error.

V loses 0 bases, J loses 1 base, and the germline ends lie 3 bases apart. The CDR3 spans 13 residues, from the cysteine through the phenylalanine. Only CDR3 DNA is held: 39 bases, read in frame from base 1. CDR1 SEHNR and CDR2 FQNEAQ were looked up in the germline V gene (reference sequence). For TCR beta library preparation, 1.5 to 2 micrograms of genomic DNA were extracted from the cryopreserved PBMCs. Longitudinal blood samples from CLL patients on ibrutinib monotherapy were analyzed using high-throughput TCR beta sequencing. The patients took part in an open-label, single-center phase 2 trial of ibrutinib monotherapy. A MiSeq instrument was used for deep resolution sequencing, which targeted depths ranging from 1 in 1 million up to 1 in 200,000 T cells, with coverage averaging 10x for each clonotype. TCR beta libraries were generated with the immunoSEQ hsTCRB Kit. In the paper's pipeline: ImmunoSEQ Data Assistant and ImmunoSEQ Analyzer were used for data analysis, and V, D and J genes were assigned according to IMGT definitions. Clonality, which ranges from 0 to 1, was calculated by subtracting the normalized Shannon entropy of productive rearrangement frequencies from one. Only overrepresented clonotypes making up at least 0.05% of each patient's repertoire were included in the public clonotype analysis. About a dozen age-matched healthy donor repertoires from immuneACCESS served as clonality controls. TCRdb's version of the immuneACCESS table is confined to in-frame rearrangements and falls short of the full clone set. An unresolved V gene accounts for under half of the shortfall where checked; the remainder is of unknown origin. V and J calls and clone size come straight from that table; D and trimming were deduced from the DNA. The sample profile shows hundreds of thousands of clones; almost 80% of them were found once. Roughly 7% of the sample is held by the ten biggest clonotypes.

Material: PBMCs, obtained before ibrutinib treatment. The sequence was collected from a human donor with chronic lymphocytic leukemia. The V and J genes are TRBV7-9 and TRBJ1-1; the D gene cannot be named for sure. DNA sequence: TGTGCCAGCAGCTTAGCCAGGAACACTGAAGCTTTCTTT. Its coded protein is CASSLARNTEAFF.